Listed below are T cell receptor beta chains from one sample, sequenced in a study of long-term antiretroviral therapy in people with HIV. Libraries were prepared by immunoSEQ multiplex PCR; TCRdb keeps only in-frame clonotypes and omits some of them. The sample lists 25,000 to 30,000 clones, 85% to 90% seen once, with around 4.7% in the top ten. The sequenced sample was unsorted PBMCs, obtained 0.8 years after starting antiretroviral therapy. Receptor source: a woman aged 25-40 years with HIV. Each CDR3 is given without its conserved first and last residue. Rows give clone size only sometimes, using once, few, many, or a class for an expanded clone.

>TRBV10-3|NA
AISQTPRFEAF
>TRBV27|NA
ASSLEGNTEAF
>TRBV6-1|NA
ATGPRASGANVLT
>TRBV28|NA
ASSPAAATYNEQF
>TRBV5-6|NA
ASSPGGVRQPQH
>TRBV2|NA
ASSDPRGLSGNTIY
>TRBV10-3|NA
ALGVGDTQY
>TRBV2|NA
ATVGDTQY
>TRBV7-7|NA
ASSLSEANNEQF
>TRBV19|NA
ASSVGRVVGAEAF
>TRBV2|NA
ASRARGAHTEAF
>TRBV5-8|NA
ASSLLGGVRYGYT
>TRBV5-1|NA
ASSGTQGGLH
>TRBV7-2|NA
ASSLDIFKASTNYGYT
>TRBV11-2|NA
ASSFGPTGADTQY
>TRBV30|NA
AQKDSGNTIY
>TRBV6-6|NA
ASSSRDNNYGYT
>TRBV19|NA
ASRDRGPSSYNEQF
>TRBV6-4|few
ASSEGGGTDTQY
>TRBV27|NA
ASSLNPRQGGGEETQY
>TRBV6-5|NA
ASRSDRGIDTQY
>TRBV29-1|NA
SVEDRGGYT
>TRBV2|NA
ASNKRDSSYEQY
>TRBV30|NA
AWSPGDSLNTEAF
>TRBV10-3|NA
AMGGNANTGELF
>TRBV9|NA
ASSALSGANTGELF
>TRBV5-1|NA
ASSLRSGFTDTQY
>TRBV2|NA
ASSEGNSNQPQH
>TRBV18|once
ASSPNQVFNTEAF
>TRBV6-5|NA
ASNGGYTEAF
>TRBV5-6|medium-sized
ASSFGGSNEQY
>TRBV19|NA
ASSTDLSYEQY
>TRBV11-2|NA
ASHPGDPTDTQY
>TRBV14|NA
ASSQVSRGVGGYT
>TRBV30|NA
AGDPTPLAGGRGDTQY
>TRBV5-8|NA
ASSLGRDNYGYT
>TRBV4-1|NA
ASSQVTGLSTGELF
>TRBV10-3|NA
AISDGGGYEQY
>TRBV5-4|NA
ASSLGAGGANGELF
>TRBV6-5|few
ASSYRPDEKLF
>TRBV5-1|NA
ASSLAGNEKLF
>TRBV2|NA
ASSDGRGDQPQH
>TRBV27|NA
ASSTPGEAF
>TRBV10-3|NA
AISDDRGLRYGYT
>TRBV4-1|NA
ASSQDRTGGVTDTQY
>TRBV30|NA
AWSDGVNEKLF
>TRBV6-5|once
ASSYLGLRGTEAF
>TRBV2|NA
AIGVGDGRRTDTQY
>TRBV19|NA
ASSIDPWYGYT
>TRBV5-5|NA
ASSLNRGNTEAF
>TRBV30|NA
AWMRQGRSLSENGYT
>TRBV25-1|once
ASTLGSNTEAF
>TRBV14|NA
ASSPGSENYGYT